The sequence of this TCR beta chain was determined in a study of blood T cell repertoires in COVID-19. Overall study context: Acute and convalescent COVID-19 specimens originated in the United States, Italy and Spain.

Authors' analysis steps: Nucleated cell number was recorded as an estimate derived from reference gene primer amplification. Here immunoSEQ multiplex PCR was the method, and the copy in TCRdb shows in-frame clones only, minus some. The V and J calls and clone size were taken over from that table, and D and trimming were inferred from the DNA. The table shows roughly 200,000 clones, with 89% occurring only once. Of note for this clone: Within the sample, other DNA sequences also encode this same CDR3.

This receptor was obtained from a middle-aged man with acute or convalescent COVID-19. The sequenced sample was peripheral blood.

For the CDR3, the DNA is TGTGCCAGCAGGAGGACAGGGGGGCCCTACGAGCAGTACTTC. Amino acid sequence: CASRRTGGPYEQYF. The V gene is TRBV11-2, the J gene TRBJ2-7; 10 bases fit TRBD1. The J segment lost 2 bases and the V segment lost 6 bases, leaving 4 bases of the junction unmatched. Germline-derived CDR1 and CDR2 are SGHAT and FQNNGV. The CDR3 is 14 residues long.